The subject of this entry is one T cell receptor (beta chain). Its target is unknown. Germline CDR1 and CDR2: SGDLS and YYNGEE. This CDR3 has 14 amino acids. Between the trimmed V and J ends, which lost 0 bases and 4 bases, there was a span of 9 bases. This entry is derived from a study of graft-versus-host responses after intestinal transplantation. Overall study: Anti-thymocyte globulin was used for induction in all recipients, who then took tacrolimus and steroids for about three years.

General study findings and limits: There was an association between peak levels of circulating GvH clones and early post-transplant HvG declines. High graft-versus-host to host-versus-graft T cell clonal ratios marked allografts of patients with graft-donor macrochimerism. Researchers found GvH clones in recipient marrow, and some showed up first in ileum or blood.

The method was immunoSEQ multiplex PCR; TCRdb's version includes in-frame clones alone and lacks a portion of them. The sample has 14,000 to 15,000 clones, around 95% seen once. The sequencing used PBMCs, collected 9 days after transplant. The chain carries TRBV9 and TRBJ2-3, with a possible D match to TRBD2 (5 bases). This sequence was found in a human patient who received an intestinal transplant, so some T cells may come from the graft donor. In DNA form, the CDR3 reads TGTGCCAGCAGCGTAGTGGTTAGCGCAGATACGCAGTATTTT. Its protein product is CASSVVVSADTQYF.